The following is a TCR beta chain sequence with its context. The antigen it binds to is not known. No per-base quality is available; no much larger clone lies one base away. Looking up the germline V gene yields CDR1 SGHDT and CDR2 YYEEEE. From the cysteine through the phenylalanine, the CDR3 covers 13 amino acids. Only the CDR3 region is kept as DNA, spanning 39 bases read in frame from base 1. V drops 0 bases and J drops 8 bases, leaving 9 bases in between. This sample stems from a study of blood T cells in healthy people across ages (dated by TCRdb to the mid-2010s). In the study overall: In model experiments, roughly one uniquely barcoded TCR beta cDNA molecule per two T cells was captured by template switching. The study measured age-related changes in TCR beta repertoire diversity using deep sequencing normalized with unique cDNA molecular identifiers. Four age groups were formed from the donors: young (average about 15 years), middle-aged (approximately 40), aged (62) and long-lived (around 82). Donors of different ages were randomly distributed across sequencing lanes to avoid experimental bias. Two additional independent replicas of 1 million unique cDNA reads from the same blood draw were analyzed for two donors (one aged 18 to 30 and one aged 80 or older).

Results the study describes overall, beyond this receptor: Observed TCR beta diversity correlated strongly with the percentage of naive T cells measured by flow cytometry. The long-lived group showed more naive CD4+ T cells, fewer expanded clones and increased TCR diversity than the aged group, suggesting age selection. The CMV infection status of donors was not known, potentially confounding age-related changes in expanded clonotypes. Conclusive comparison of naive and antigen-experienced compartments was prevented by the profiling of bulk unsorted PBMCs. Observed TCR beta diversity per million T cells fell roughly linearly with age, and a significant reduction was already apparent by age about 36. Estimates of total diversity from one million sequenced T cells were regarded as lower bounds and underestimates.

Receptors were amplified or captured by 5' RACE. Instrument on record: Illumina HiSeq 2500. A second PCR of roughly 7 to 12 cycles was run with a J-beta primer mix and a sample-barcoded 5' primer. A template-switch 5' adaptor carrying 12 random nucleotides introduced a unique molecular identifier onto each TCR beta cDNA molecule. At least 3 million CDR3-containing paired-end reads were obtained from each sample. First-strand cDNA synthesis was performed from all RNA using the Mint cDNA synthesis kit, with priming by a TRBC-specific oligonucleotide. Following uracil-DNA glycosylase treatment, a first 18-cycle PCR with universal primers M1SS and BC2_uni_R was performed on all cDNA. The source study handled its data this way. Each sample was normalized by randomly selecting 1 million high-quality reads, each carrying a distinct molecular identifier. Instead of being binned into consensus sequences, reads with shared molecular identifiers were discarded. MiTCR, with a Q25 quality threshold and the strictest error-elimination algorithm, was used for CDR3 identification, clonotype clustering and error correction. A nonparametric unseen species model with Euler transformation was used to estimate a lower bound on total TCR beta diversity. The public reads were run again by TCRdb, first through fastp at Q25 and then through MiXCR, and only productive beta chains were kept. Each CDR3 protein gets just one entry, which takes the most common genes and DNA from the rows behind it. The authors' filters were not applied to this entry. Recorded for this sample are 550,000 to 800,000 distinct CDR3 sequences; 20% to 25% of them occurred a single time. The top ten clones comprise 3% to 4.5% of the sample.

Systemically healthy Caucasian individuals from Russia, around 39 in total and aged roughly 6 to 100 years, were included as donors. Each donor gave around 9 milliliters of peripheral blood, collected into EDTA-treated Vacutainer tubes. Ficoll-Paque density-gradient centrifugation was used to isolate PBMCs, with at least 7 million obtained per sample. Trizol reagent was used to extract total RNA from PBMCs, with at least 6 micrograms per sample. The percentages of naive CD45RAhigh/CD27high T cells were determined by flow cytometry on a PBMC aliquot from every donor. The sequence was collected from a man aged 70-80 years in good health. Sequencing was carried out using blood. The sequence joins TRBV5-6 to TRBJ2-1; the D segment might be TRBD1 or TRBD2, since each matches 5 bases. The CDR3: CASSLGGMDEQFF. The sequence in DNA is TGTGCCAGCAGCTTGGGGGGGATGGATGAGCAGTTCTTC.